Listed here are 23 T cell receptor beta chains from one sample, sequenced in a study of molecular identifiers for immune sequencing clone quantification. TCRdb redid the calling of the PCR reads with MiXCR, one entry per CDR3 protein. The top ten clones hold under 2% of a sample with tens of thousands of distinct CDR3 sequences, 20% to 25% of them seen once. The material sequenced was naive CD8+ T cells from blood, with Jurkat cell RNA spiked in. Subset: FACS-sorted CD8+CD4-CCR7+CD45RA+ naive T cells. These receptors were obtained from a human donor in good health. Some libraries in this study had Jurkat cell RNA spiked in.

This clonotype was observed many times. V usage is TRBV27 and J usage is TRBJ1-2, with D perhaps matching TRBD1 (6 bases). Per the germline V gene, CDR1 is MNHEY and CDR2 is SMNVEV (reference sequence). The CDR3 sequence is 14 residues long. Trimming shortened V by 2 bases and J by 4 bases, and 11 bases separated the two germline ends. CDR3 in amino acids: CASSLGRGGYGYTF. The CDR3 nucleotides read TGTGCCAGCAGTTTAGGGAGAGGGGGCTATGGCTACACCTTC.

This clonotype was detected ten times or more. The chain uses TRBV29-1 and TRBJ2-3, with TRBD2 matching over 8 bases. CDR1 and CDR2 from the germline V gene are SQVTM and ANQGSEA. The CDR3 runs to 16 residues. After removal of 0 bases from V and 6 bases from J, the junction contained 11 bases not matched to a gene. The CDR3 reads CSVEDRAGASWDTQYF. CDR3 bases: TGCAGCGTTGAAGATCGAGCGGGGGCAAGCTGGGATACGCAGTATTTT.

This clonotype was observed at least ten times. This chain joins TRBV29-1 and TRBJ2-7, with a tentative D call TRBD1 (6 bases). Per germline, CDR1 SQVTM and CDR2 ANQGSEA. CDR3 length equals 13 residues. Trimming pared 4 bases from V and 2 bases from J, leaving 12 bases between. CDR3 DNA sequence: TGCAGCGTTGCACAGACAGGCACCTACGAGCAGTACTTC. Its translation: CSVAQTGTYEQYF.

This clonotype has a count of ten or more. The CDR3 DNA reads as TGTGCCAGCAGTTACCACGCTCCGGGACGGCCGTACGAGCAGTACTTC. Translated, it gives CASSYHAPGRPYEQYF. V is TRBV6-5 and J is TRBJ2-7; either TRBD1 or TRBD2 may supply D (5 bases each). V dropped 2 bases and J dropped 4 bases, with 18 bases sitting between them. CDR3 size: 16 residues. Germline V gene data show CDR1 as MNHEY and CDR2 as SVGAGI.

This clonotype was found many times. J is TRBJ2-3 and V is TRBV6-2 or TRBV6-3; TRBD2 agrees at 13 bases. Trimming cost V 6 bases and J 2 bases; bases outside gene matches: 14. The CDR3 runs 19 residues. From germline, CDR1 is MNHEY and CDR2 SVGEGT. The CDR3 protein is CASRSRTGTSGIFTDTQYF. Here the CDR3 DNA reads TGTGCCAGCAGATCACGGACCGGGACTAGCGGGATCTTCACAGATACGCAGTATTTT.

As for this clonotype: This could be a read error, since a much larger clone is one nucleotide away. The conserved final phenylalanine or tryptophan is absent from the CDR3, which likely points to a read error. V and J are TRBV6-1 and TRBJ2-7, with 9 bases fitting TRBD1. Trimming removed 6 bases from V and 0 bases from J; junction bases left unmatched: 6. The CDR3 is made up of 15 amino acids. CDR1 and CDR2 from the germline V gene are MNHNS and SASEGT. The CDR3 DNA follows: TGTGCCAGCAGCGAGGGACAGGGTAGCTCCTACGAGCAGTACCTC. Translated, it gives CASSEGQGSSYEQYL.

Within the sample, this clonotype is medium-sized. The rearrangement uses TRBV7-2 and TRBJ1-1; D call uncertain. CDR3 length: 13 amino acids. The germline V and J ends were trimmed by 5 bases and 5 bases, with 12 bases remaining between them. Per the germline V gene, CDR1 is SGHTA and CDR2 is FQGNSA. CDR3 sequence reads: CASSLLGLTEAFF. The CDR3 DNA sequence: TGTGCCAGCAGCCTTTTGGGGTTGACTGAAGCTTTCTTT.

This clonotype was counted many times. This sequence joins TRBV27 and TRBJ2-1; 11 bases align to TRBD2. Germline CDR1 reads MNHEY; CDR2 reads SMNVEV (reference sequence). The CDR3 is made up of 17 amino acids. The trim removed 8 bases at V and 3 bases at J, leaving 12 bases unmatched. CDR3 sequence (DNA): TGTGCCAGCGCTGTAGCGGGAGGGCCGGTCGGCTACAATGAGCAGTTCTTC. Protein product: CASAVAGGPVGYNEQFF.

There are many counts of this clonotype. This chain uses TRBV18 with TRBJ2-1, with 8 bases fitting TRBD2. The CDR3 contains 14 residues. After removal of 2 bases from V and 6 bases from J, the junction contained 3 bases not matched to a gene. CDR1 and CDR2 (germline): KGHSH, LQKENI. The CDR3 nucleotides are TGTGCCAGCTCACCAATTCTAGCGGGCAATGAGCAGTTCTTC. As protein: CASSPILAGNEQFF.

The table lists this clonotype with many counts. The DNA of the CDR3 is TGCGCCAGCAGCCAAGAAATTCCAGCGGGGGGCGCAGATACGCAGTATTTT. Amino acids: CASSQEIPAGGADTQYF. The chain has TRBV4-3 and TRBJ2-3; 9 bases are a match to TRBD2. The V gene's germline CDR1 is LGHNA and CDR2 YSLEER. The J segment lost 4 bases and the V segment lost 0 bases, leaving 8 bases of the junction unmatched. The length of the CDR3 is 17 residues.

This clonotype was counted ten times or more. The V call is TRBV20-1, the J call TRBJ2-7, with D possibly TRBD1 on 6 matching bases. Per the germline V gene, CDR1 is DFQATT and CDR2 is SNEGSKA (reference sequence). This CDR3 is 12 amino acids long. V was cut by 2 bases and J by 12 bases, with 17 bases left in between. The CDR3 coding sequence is TGCAGTGCTAGAACCGACGGACAGTCGAGGTACTTC. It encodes CSARTDGQSRYF.

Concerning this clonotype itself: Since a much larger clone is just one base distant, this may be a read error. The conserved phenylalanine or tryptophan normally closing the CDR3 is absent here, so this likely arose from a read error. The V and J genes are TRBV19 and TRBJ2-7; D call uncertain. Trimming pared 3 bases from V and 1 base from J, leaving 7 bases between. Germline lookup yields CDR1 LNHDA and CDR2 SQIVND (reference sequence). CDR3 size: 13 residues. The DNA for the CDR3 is TGTGCCAGTAGTATGCAGATATCCTACGAGCAGTACTGC. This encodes CASSMQISYEQYC.

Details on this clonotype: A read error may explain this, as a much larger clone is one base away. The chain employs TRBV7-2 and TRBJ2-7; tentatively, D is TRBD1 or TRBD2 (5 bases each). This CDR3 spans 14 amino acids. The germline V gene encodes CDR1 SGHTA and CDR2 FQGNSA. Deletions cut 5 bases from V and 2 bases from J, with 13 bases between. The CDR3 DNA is TGTGCCAGCAGCCCGGGACGGATCCCCTACGAGCAGTACTTC. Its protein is CASSPGRIPYEQYF.

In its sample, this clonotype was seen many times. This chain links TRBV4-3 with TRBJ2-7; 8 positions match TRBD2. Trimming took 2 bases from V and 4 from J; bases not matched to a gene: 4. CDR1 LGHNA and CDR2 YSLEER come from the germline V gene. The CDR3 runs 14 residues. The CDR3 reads CASSQSVAGYEQYF. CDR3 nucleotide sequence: TGCGCCAGCAGCCAAAGCGTAGCGGGGTACGAGCAGTACTTC.

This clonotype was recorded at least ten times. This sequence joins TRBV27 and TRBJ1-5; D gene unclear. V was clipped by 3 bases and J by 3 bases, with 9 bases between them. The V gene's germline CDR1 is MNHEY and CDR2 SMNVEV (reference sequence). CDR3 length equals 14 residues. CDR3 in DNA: TGTGCCAGCAGTTTCCACGGTGACAATCAGCCCCAGCATTTT. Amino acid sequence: CASSFHGDNQPQHF.

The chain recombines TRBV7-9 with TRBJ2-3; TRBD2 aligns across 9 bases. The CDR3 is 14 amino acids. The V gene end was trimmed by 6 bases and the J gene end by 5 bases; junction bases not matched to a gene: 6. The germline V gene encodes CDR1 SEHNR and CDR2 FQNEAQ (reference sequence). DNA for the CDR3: TGTGCCAGCAGAAACTTAGCGGGAGAAGATACGCAGTATTTT. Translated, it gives CASRNLAGEDTQYF.

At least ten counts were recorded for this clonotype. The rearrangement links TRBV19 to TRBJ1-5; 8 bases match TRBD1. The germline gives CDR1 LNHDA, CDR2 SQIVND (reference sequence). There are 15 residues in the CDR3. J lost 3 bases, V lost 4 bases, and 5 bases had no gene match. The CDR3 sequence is CASSTGQGLNQPQHF. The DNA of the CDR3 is TGTGCCAGTAGTACCGGACAGGGCCTCAATCAGCCCCAGCATTTT.

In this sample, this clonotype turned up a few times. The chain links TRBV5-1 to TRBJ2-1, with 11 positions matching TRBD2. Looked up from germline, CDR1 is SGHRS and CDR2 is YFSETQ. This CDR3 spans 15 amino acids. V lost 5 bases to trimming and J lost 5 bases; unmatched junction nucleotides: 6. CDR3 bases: TGCGCCAGCAGGATAGCGGGGGGGCCCCACAATGAGCAGTTCTTC. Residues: CASRIAGGPHNEQFF.

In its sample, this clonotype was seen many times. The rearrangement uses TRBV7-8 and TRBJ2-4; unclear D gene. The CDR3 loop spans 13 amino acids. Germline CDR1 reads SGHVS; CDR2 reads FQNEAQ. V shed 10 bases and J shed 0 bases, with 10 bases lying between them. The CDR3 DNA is TGTGCCACTGAACCTCTAGCCAAAAACATTCAGTACTTC. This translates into CATEPLAKNIQYF.

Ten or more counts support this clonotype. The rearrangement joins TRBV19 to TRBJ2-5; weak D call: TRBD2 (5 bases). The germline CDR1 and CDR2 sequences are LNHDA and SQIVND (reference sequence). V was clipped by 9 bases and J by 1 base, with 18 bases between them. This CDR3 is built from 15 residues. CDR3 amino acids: CASGLRGVPQETQYF. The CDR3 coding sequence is TGTGCCAGCGGACTCCGGGGAGTCCCCCAAGAGACCCAGTACTTC.

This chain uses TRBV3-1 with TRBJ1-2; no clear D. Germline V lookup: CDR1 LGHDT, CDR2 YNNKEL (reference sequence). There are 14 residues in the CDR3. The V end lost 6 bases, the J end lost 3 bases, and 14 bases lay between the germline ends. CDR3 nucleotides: TGTGCCAGCAGAGACCTATTAAGAGACTATGGCTACACCTTC. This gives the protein CASRDLLRDYGYTF.

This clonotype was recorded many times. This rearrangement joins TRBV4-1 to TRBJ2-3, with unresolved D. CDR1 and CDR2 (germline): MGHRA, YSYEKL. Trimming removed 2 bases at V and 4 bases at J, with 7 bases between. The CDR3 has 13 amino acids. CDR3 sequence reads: CASSQSWADTQYF. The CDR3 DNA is TGCGCCAGCAGCCAATCGTGGGCAGATACGCAGTATTTT.

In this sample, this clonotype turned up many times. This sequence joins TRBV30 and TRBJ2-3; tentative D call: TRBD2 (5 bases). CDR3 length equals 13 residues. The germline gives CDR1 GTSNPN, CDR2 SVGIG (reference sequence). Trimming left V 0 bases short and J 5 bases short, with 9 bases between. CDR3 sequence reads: CAWSVLGGDTQYF. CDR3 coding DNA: TGTGCCTGGAGTGTACTAGGTGGAGATACGCAGTATTTT.